Listed below are T cell receptor beta chains from one sample, sequenced in a study of T-cell memory formation after mild COVID-19. A single record per CDR3 protein comes from TCRdb applying MiXCR to the 5' RACE reads. The sample contains 110,000 to 150,000 distinct CDR3 sequences, almost 25% of which appear only once. Material for sequencing was PBMCs or a T cell subset sorted from them (not recorded which). The receptor set was obtained from an adult woman who had mild COVID-19 (a few samples of this study predate the infection). Cell type and time point are not known. Each CDR3 is given without its conserved first and last residue. The order of the fields is V gene, CDR3 protein.

TRBV24-1 | ATSDAGASNQPQH
TRBV5-1 | ASSSDPPAVQETQY
TRBV15 | ATSEDLYNEQF
TRBV19 | ASSIVGGGQETQY
TRBV3-1 | ASSQEAEGDEQY
TRBV27 | ASSFKGFAYEQY
TRBV18 | ASSPGTAYQETQY
TRBV6-6 | ASRGPLAGVPNPLF
TRBV11-2 | ASSFLRIASYNEQF
TRBV5-5 | ASSLGPGTSGRGNEQF
TRBV4-3 | ASSQERGSEAF
TRBV6-5 | ASSYDFSGTPLVRELF
TRBV6-5 | ASSPAEINTEAF
TRBV2 | ACRVGVHYEQY
TRBV7-9 | ASTRRQGPYEQY
TRBV7-4 | ASSSPGQGPSNYEQY
TRBV5-1 | ASSTGLGGAYEQY
TRBV19 | ASSQVTEAF
TRBV30 | AWSISGSHEQY
TRBV11-2 | ASSPALAATGELF
TRBV11-3 | ASSYTHEQY
TRBV21-1 | ASRTPGFKEIAHEQY
TRBV2 | ASTGSGDKGEFETQY
TRBV11-3 | ASSWGLVPRTDTQY
TRBV29-1 | SAVSGTEGTEAF
TRBV23-1 | ASSTGELF
TRBV7-9 | ASSLRAGGVYTEAF
TRBV10-3 | AISDLLSGANVLT
TRBV30 | AWSWDNEQF
TRBV9 | ASSVAVTGELF
TRBV5-1 | ASRGSLTEAF
TRBV27 | ASSSGLGADTEAF
TRBV6-1 | ASGTGGGNEQF
TRBV24-1 | ATGIGTASQETQY
TRBV7-3 | ASSLIGGSSDEQF
TRBV3-1 | ASSLRTGGTGELF
TRBV19 | ASSIWPLNEQF